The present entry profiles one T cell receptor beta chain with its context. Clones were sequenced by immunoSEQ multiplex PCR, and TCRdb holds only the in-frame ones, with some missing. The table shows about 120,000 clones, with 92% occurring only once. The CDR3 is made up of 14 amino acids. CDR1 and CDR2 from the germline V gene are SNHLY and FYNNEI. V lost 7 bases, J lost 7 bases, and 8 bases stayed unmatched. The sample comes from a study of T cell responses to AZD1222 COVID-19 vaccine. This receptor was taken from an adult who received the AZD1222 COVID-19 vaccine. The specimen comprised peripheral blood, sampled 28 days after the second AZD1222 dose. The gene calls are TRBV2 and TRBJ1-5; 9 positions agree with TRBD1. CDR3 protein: CASIPGQGGQPQHF. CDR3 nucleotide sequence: TGTGCCAGCATACCGGGACAGGGAGGGCAGCCCCAGCATTTT.